This T cell receptor (beta chain) was recorded in a study of T cell responses to AZD1222 COVID-19 vaccine (dated by TCRdb to about 2021). Some background on the complete study: A total of 233 trial participants underwent TCR sequencing, of whom 200 to 220 received two doses of AZD1222 and 26 received two doses of the MenACWY control vaccine. Enrollment into the trials was organized by age into subgroups of 18-55, 56-69 and 70-plus years, and those subgroups contained roughly 140, 27 and 60 TCR-sequenced participants, respectively. Points the paper makes about the study in general: In the small 56-69-year group, the increase in depth fell short of significance, most likely because of low power. Participants were mostly white British, with more females than males. The authors suggested clonal diversity may have been underestimated. Reportedly, close to half of the unique spike-specific TCRs recognized epitopes lying outside the regions that are mutated in the B.1.351 and B.1.1.7 variants. After two AZD1222 doses, spike-specific TCR breadth and depth were significantly higher than at day 0 and than in MenACWY recipients. Because no day 14 peak-response samples were available, repertoires were characterized only after the peak T cell response. The vaccine-associated CD4 TCRs covered the entire spike protein, and the dominant responses fell in regions 160-218 and 743-854. Only a handful of AZD1222 recipients were SARS-CoV-2 seropositive at baseline, limiting conclusions about previously exposed vaccinees.

Comments on this clone: No antigen is known for it. No qualities accompany the bases; no much larger clone lies one base away.

According to the study, the label for this sample's time point signals: about 28 days (+/-7) after the second vaccine dose. AZD1222 recipients given second doses at about 4 weeks or at about 12 weeks were pooled, since spike-specific TCR depth and breadth were not found to differ between the two schedules. Vaccinee samples came from UK trials COV001 and COV002, including a single-blind randomized controlled phase 2/3 trial of AZD1222 (ChAdOx1 nCoV-19) in healthy adults. For TCRbeta chain sequencing, PBMC samples were collected from trial participants at day 0 and at day 28 after the second dose. The CDR3 regions of human TCRbeta chains were subjected to immunosequencing. The original pipeline was this. Repertoire TCRs were matched against a reference library of SARS-CoV-2-specific TCRs generated with the MIRA antigen-specificity platform. Breadth meant the fraction of unique TCRs that were SARS-CoV-2-associated, whereas depth meant the fraction of total T cells that were SARS-CoV-2-associated. Using the MIRA data, every spike-specific TCR was mapped to the spike region that the TCR reacted to and assigned to either a CD4 or a CD8 class. Log10-transformed breadth and depth values were compared by one-way ANOVA with Sidak's multiple comparisons tests. TCRdb retrieved this table from immuneACCESS and kept in-frame rearrangements only. Not all clones are present; in checked studies, unresolved V genes account for under half, and no reason is known for the remainder. For V, J and clone size, that table is used; D and trimming come from the DNA. Within this sample are approximately 150,000 clones, with roughly 90% of them counted one time only. Clones ranked in the top ten supply roughly 1.7% of the sample.

The germline V gene specifies SNHLY as CDR1 and FYNNEI as CDR2. The CDR3 runs 16 residues from the cysteine to the phenylalanine. Only the CDR3 portion is preserved as DNA: 48 bases, with reading frame beginning at the first base. V is pared back by 7 bases and J by 5 bases, with 20 bases lying between the germline termini. This TCR came from an adult who received the AZD1222 COVID-19 vaccine. This material consisted of peripheral blood, taken 28 days after the second AZD1222 dose. In this chain, TRBV2 is recombined with TRBJ2-2, with no confidently assigned D gene. The DNA sequence is TGTGCCAGCAAGGCGGCCGGGTTGGGCTGGACCGGGGAGCTGTTTTTT. It translates as CASKAAGLGWTGELFF.